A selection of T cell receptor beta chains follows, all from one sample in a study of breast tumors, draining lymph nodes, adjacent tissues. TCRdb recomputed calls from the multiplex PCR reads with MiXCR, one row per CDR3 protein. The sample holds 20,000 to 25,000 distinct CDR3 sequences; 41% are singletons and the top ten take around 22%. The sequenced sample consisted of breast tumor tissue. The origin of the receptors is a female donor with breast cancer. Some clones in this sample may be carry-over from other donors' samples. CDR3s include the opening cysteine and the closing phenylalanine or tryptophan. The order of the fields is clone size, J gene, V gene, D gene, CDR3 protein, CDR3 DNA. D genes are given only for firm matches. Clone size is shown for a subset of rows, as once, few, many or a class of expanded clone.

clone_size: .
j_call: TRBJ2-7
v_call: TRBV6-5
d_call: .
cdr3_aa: CASSGGLSISYEQYF
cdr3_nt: TGTGCCAGCAGTGGGGGCCTTTCTATCTCCTACGAGCAGTACTTC

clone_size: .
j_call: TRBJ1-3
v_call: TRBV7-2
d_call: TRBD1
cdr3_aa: CASSSDRGVGDTIYF
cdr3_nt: TGTGCCAGCAGCTCTGACAGGGGTGTTGGGGACACCATATATTTT

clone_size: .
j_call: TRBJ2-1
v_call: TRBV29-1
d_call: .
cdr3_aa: CSVVQGGSGEQFF
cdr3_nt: TGCAGCGTTGTACAGGGTGGATCCGGTGAGCAGTTCTTC

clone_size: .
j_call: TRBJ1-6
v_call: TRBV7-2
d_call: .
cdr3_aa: CASSFSLDSPLHF
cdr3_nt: TGTGCCAGCAGCTTTTCCCTGGATTCACCCCTCCACTTT

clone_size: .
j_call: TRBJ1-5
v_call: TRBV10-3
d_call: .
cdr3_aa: CAISVGIGYQPQHF
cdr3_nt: TGTGCCATCAGTGTGGGGATAGGTTATCAGCCCCAGCATTTT

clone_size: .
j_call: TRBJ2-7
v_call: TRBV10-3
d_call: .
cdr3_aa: CAIRSGNENYEQYF
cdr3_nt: TGTGCCATCAGGTCCGGAAACGAAAACTACGAGCAGTACTTC

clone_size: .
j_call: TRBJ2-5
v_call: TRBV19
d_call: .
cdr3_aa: CASSIGRQVETQYF
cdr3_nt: TGTGCCAGTAGTATAGGGCGACAGGTAGAGACCCAGTACTTC

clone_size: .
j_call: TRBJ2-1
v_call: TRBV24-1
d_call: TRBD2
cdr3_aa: CATSDPTSGSYNEQFF
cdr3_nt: TGTGCCACCAGTGACCCCACTAGCGGCTCCTACAATGAGCAGTTCTTC

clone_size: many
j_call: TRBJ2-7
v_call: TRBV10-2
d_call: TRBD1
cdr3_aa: CASGSDRGYEQYF
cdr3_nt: TGCGCCAGCGGGTCGGACAGGGGCTACGAGCAGTACTTC

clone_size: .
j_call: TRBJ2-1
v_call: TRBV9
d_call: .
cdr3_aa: CASSVAIAGPNEQFF
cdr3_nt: TGTGCCAGCAGCGTAGCTATCGCAGGGCCCAATGAGCAGTTCTTC

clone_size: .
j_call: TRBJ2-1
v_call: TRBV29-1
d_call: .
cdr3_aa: CSVGGPNNEQFF
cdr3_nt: TGCAGCGTTGGGGGACCAAACAATGAGCAGTTCTTC

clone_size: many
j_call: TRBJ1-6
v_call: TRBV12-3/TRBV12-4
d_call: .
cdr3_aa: CASSLGQNSPLHF
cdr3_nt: TGTGCCAGCAGCCTCGGACAGAATTCACCCCTCCACTTT

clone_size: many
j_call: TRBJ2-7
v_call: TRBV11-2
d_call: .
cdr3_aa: CASSLDLAGIGEQYF
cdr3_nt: TGTGCCAGCAGCTTAGATCTTGCAGGTATCGGCGAGCAGTACTTC

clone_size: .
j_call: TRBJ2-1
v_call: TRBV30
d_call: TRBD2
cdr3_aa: CAWSASSQRGTQFF
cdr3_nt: TGTGCCTGGAGTGCCTCTAGCCAGCGGGGGACGCAGTTCTTC

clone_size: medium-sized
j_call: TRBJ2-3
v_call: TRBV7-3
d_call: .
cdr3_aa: CASSKDGGISDTQYF
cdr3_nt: TGTGCCAGCAGCAAAGATGGAGGGATTTCGGATACGCAGTATTTT

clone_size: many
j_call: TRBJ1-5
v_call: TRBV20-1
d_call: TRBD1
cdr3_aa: CSARPDRVGQPQHF
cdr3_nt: TGCAGTGCCCGCCCGGACAGGGTGGGCCAGCCCCAGCATTTT

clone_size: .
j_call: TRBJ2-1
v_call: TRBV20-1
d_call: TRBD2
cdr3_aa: CSARDTAGGSNEQFF
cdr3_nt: TGCAGTGCTAGAGATACTGCGGGAGGGTCTAATGAGCAGTTCTTC

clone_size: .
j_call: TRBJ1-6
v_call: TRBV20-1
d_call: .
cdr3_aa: CSARIHGRWNSPLHF
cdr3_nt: TGCAGTGCTAGGATTCATGGCCGGTGGAATTCACCCCTCCACTTT

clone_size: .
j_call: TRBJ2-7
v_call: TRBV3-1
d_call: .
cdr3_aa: CASSQWTVPYEQYF
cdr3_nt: TGTGCCAGCAGCCAATGGACTGTCCCCTACGAGCAGTACTTC

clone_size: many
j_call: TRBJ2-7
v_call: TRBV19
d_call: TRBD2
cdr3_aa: CATSGSHEQYF
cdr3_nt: TGTGCAACTAGCGGGAGCCACGAGCAGTACTTC